The 7 T cell receptor beta chains reported below all come from one sample, sequenced in a study of blood T cell repertoires in COVID-19. Generated by immunoSEQ multiplex PCR, the TCRdb table keeps only in-frame clones and is missing some. Among 150,000 or so clones listed, around 88% were seen once. Sample: peripheral blood. All receptors derive from a woman aged 55 to 70 with acute or convalescent COVID-19.

The J gene is TRBJ1-5, the V gene TRBV7-2, with a possible D match to TRBD1 (6 bases). V lost 7 bases to trimming and J lost 4 bases, with 17 bases between them. Germline lookup yields CDR1 SGHTA and CDR2 FQGNSA. CDR3 length: 15 amino acids. The CDR3 sequence is CASTLVAGVNQPQHF. The CDR3 DNA reads TGTGCCAGCACCTTGGTGGCAGGGGTAAATCAGCCCCAGCATTTT.

V gene TRBV19 combines with J gene TRBJ2-7; 7 bases are a match to TRBD1. CDR3 length: 15 amino acids. Germline-derived CDR1 and CDR2 are LNHDA and SQIVND (reference sequence). With 1 base clipped from V and 5 bases from J, the junction kept 8 bases outside the gene matches. CDR3 DNA sequence: TGTGCCAGTAGTATAGTCACAGGGGCTTCGAACGAGCAGTACTTC. Translation gives CASSIVTGASNEQYF.

The rearrangement uses TRBV10-3 and TRBJ1-5, with D unresolved. Germline CDR1 is ENHRY and CDR2 is SYGVKD. Trimming took 2 bases from V and 0 from J, leaving 14 bases between them. The CDR3 length is 17 residues. Here the CDR3 reads CAISEGRDSNSNQPQHF. CDR3 nucleotide sequence: TGTGCCATCAGTGAGGGCCGGGATTCGAATAGCAATCAGCCCCAGCATTTT.

The chain recombines TRBV5-6 with TRBJ1-1; maybe TRBD1 (6 bases). Germline V gene lookup returns CDR1 SGHDT and CDR2 YYEEEE. The CDR3 covers 14 residues. Trimming took 2 bases from V and 5 from J, leaving 13 bases between them. CDR3 nucleotides: TGTGCCAGCAGCTTACAGGGAACTCGGACTGAAGCTTTCTTT. It translates to CASSLQGTRTEAFF.

The chain links TRBV11-1 to TRBJ1-6; no reliable D call. CDR1 and CDR2 (germline): SGHAT, FQDESV (reference sequence). This CDR3 spans 15 amino acids. Trimming stripped 1 base from V and 0 bases from J, with 4 bases between. CDR3: CASSLGSSYNSPLHF. The CDR3 DNA follows: TGTGCCAGCAGCTTAGGGAGCTCCTATAATTCACCCCTCCACTTT.

V and J are TRBV5-6 and TRBJ2-5; 8 positions match TRBD1. V lost 2 bases, J lost 0 bases, and 3 bases stayed unmatched. Germline assignment: CDR1 SGHDT and CDR2 YYEEEE. The CDR3 extends over 15 amino acids. CDR3 in amino acids: CASSFLDRDQETQYF. The CDR3 coding sequence is TGTGCCAGCAGCTTTTTGGACAGGGACCAAGAGACCCAGTACTTC.

In this sample, this clone turned up once. This rearrangement joins TRBV4-3 to TRBJ2-7, with D perhaps TRBD2 (7 bases). The length of the CDR3 is 18 residues. Between the trimmed V and J ends, which lost 0 bases and 0 bases, there was a span of 18 bases. CDR1 LGHNA and CDR2 YSLEER come from the germline V gene. This CDR3 is CASSQEILGGLASYEQYF. The CDR3 nucleotides are TGCGCCAGCAGCCAAGAGATACTGGGGGGGCTGGCCTCCTACGAGCAGTACTTC.